This TCR beta chain originates from a study of CD8+CD57+ T cells in acquired aplastic anemia. The overall study: The average for DNA from sorted CD4+ and CD8+ cells was about 3.3 ug.

It was genomic DNA that served as the template for profiling TCR beta VDJ and CDR3. TCRdb redid the calling of the reads with MiXCR, one entry per CDR3 protein. The sample lists about 160,000 distinct CDR3 sequences; roughly half were seen once. Patients chosen for sequencing had CD8+CD57+ cells that had expanded, as shown by flow cytometry. As a group, the patients uniformly had severe acquired aplastic anemia. By the time of blood sampling, patients had still received no therapy. Findings of the study overall: Any difference that existed in CD8+ Simpson's diversity between patients and controls was not significant.

Concerning this clonotype itself: Its antigen remains unidentified.

The TCR was taken from a human donor with aplastic anemia. The sequencing sample was made of sorted CD4+, CD8+, or CD8+CD57+ T cells (not recorded which) from PBMCs.

CDR3 sequence (DNA): TGTGCCAGCAGCTCGGACAGCACAGATACGCAGTATTTT. It encodes CASSSDSTDTQYF. This chain connects TRBV11-2 to TRBJ2-3; D call uncertain. In germline, CDR1 is SGHAT, CDR2 FQNNGV. The CDR3 consists of 13 residues. The V end lost 4 bases, the J end lost 0 bases, and 5 bases lay between the germline ends.